The clone carrying this T cell receptor (beta chain) was counted between two and nine times. A second PCR of about 6 to 11 cycles used a sample-barcoded 5' primer and a J-beta primer mix. TCRdb re-called the 5' RACE reads through MiXCR, storing one row per CDR3 protein. The sample shows roughly 2 million distinct CDR3 sequences, around 48% of them seen only once. These data belong to a study of blood T cells in healthy people across ages. The CDR3 runs to 15 residues. Germline V gene lookup returns CDR1 SGDLS and CDR2 YYNGEE. V was pared by 3 bases and J by 7 bases, with 17 bases between. This rearrangement joins TRBV9 to TRBJ2-1; a possible D gene is TRBD2 (7 bases). Specimen: blood. This receptor was obtained from a woman in her thirties or forties in good health. The CDR3 region has the DNA TGTGCCAGCAGCGACGATGGGGGGGCCAGAAATGAGCAGTTCTTC. It yields the protein CASSDDGGARNEQFF.